The clone carrying this TCR beta chain occurred many times. This record belongs to a study of T-cell memory formation after mild COVID-19. This CDR3 has 13 amino acids. Germline CDR1 and CDR2: MNHEY and SVGEGT. Trimming removed 6 bases from V and 4 bases from J; junction bases left unmatched: 5. Amplification by 5'RACE using constant-segment primers produced TCR alpha and TCR beta cDNA libraries that carried sample barcodes and UMIs. TCRdb re-derived calls from the 5' RACE reads in MiXCR, one entry per CDR3 protein. The table includes 340,000 or so distinct CDR3 sequences, roughly 13% detected once. The source material was PBMCs or a T cell subset sorted from them (not recorded which). The V and J genes are TRBV6-2 or TRBV6-3 and TRBJ1-2; 7 bases fit TRBD1. The sequence was collected from a man aged 18 to 35 who had mild COVID-19 (a few samples of this study predate the infection). Cell type and time point are not known. The CDR3 loop is CASSRRQGYGYTF. In nucleotides, the CDR3 is TGTGCCAGCAGCAGGAGACAGGGCTATGGCTACACCTTC.